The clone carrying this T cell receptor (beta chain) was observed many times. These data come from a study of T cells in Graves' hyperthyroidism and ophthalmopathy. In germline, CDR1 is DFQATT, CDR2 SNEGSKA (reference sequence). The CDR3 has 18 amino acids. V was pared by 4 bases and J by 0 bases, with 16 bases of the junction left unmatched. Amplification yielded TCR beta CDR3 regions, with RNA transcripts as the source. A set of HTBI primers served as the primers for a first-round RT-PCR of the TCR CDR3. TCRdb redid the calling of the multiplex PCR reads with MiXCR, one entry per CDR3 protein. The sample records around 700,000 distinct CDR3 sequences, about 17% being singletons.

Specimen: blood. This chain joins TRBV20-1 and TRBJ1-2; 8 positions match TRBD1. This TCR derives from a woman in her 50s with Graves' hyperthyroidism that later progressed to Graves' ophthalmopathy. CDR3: CSAMIVGQGLGANYGYTF. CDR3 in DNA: TGCAGTGCTATGATCGTAGGACAGGGTCTGGGAGCTAACTATGGCTACACCTTC.